The rows below give T cell receptor beta chains drawn from one sample of a study of sequential checkpoint blockade in melanoma. The protocol was immunoSEQ multiplex PCR, while the TCRdb copy is restricted to in-frame clones and leaves out a portion. The table records about 13,000 clones, approximately 76% of them present only once. Source: CD8+ T cells sorted from blood (inferred from file names), taken from a patient given nivolumab and ipilimumab in sequence. The receptors stem from a human patient with melanoma. Some clones in this sample may be carry-over from other donors' samples. The conserved cysteine and the conserved F or W are not part of the CDR3 here. Fields, in order: V gene, CDR3 length, clone size, CDR3 protein. Expanded clones are given a class, and other clones once, few, many or no size at all.

>TRBV7-9|12|NA
ASSSQAHHPSYT
>TRBV27|12|NA
ASSLLGGQDEQY
>TRBV27|10|NA
ASSPRLDTQY
>TRBV28|12|NA
ASTPQGRNTEAF
>TRBV6-1|12|NA
ASSYSGVGETQY
>TRBV4-2|11|many
ASSHGGSTEAF
>TRBV7-7|11|NA
ASSLQWNTEAF
>TRBV13|15|NA
ASSSPLTGGAATEQF
>TRBV27|12|once
ASSLRGEFEELF
>TRBV9|13|NA
ASSASGAVYNEQF
>TRBV7-9|13|NA
ASSAPTGETDTQY
>TRBV27|12|NA
ASSLARSGTEAF
>TRBV28|16|once
ASSLYGGGTSSTDTQY
>TRBV6-6|10|NA
ASSYSGSEQY
>TRBV4-3|10|NA
ASSQDGYEQY
>TRBV27|11|NA
ASSSQGSYGYT
>TRBV5-5|16|NA
ASSLRAGTGATKGGYT
>TRBV10-1|11|NA
APRLAGHYEQY